This T cell receptor delta chain appears in the sequencing data of a study of Vδ1+ human thymocytes. Notes on the study in general: Highly polyclonal TRG and TRD repertoires with Gaussian CDR3 length distributions appeared in thymus.

V dropped 1 base and J dropped 0 bases, with 24 bases sitting between them. Germline V CDR1 and CDR2: TSWWSYY, QGS. CDR3 length: 20 residues. Extracted RNA was reverse transcribed into cDNA. Pooled V-gene forward primers with one constant-region reverse primer generated the CDR3 amplicons by multiplex PCR. TCRdb re-identified clones in the multiplex PCR reads via CATT. The sample has tens of thousands of delta-chain clones, approximately 15% seen once; the top ten hold 0.5%. This clone was recorded a few times. Its antigen is unidentified. After alphabeta T cell depletion, CD3+ Vdelta1+ Vdelta2- thymocytes were sorted.

This TCR was recovered from a boy younger than two who had congenital heart surgery. The material sequenced was Vdelta1+ gamma-delta thymocytes from the thymus. Subset: FACS-sorted CD3+ TCRalphabeta- TCRVdelta1+ TCRVdelta2- thymocytes. The gene calls are TRDV1 and TRDJ1; perhaps TRDD2 as D (6 bases). The CDR3 spells CALGEPDDPLPPPHTDKLIF. The CDR3 nucleotides are TGTGCTCTTGGGGAACCCGATGATCCTCTTCCTCCACCCCACACCGATAAACTCATCTTT.